Included here is one TCR beta chain sequence, with context. What it binds is not known. The record originates from a study of response to subunit inactivated influenza vaccine. Whole-study findings and limits: There was a suggestion from the authors that each seasonal influenza vaccination recruits few new T cells.

TCRdb reprocessed the RT-PCR reads via MiXCR and lists one record per CDR3 protein. The sample holds about 780,000 distinct CDR3 sequences, approximately 17% seen once. The CDR3 sequence is 13 residues long. J was trimmed by 4 bases and V by 4 bases; bases with no gene match: 5. The germline V gene encodes CDR1 SQVTM and CDR2 ANQGSEA. The receptor comes from a man in his fifties who received an inactivated influenza vaccine. This specimen was PBMCs from blood, taken more than 4 days after vaccination. The chain couples TRBV29-1 to TRBJ2-7, with 9 bases that match TRBD1. CDR3 protein: CSVAGQGKYEQYF. The CDR3 DNA follows: TGCAGCGTTGCTGGACAGGGGAAGTACGAGCAGTACTTC.